The following is a T cell receptor (beta chain) sequence with its context. Its antigen is as yet unknown. Regarding donors, all were healthy bone marrow donors. Germline loops: CDR1 SGHNT, CDR2 YENEEA. The V gene lost 6 bases and the J gene lost 3 bases, with 17 bases spanning the gap. There are 15 residues in the CDR3. The entry originates in a study of cytomegalovirus exposure and HLA in healthy donors. About the research overall: There were some 120 million unique TCR beta sequences, drawn from about 179 million T cells, in an earlier analysis.

The PCR contained 60 Vbeta and 13 Jbeta primers. The assay was immunoSEQ multiplex PCR, and TCRdb's table has in-frame clones only and misses some. This table has approximately 150,000 clones, approximately 84% appearing once. Study-level results: A later analysis revealed that TCR association rates differed between HLA loci, peaking at DRB1 and bottoming out at HLA-C. TCR beta chains associated with HLA were, in a later analysis, more clonally expanded than equally common others.

This sequence originates from a man aged 25-45 years in good health and CMV-seropositive. V usage is TRBV11-3 and J usage is TRBJ1-1, with TRBD1 as a possible D gene (6 bases). Sequencing was carried out using PBMCs. This CDR3 is CASRATPQGYTEAFF. The CDR3, as DNA: TGTGCCAGCAGGGCTACCCCACAGGGATACACTGAAGCTTTCTTT.